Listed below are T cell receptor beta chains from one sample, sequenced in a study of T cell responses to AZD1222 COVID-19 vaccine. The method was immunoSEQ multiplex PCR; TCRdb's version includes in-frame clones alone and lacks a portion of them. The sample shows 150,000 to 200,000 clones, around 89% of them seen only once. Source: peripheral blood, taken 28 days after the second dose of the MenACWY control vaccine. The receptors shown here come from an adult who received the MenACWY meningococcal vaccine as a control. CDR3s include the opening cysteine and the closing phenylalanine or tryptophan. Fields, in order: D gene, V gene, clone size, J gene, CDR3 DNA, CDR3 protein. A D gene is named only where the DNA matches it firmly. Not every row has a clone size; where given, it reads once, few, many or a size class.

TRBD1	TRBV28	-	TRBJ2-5	TGTGCCAGCAGGCCCACACCACAGGGGCGGGAGACCCAGTACTTC	CASRPTPQGRETQYF
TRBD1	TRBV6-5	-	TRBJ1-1	TGTGCCAGCAGTAAGGGACAGGGCAACACTGAAGCTTTCTTT	CASSKGQGNTEAFF
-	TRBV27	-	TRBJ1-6	TGTGCCAGCAGTTTATCGTTCGCCTATAATTCACCCCTCCACTTT	CASSLSFAYNSPLHF
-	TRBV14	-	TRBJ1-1	TGTGCCAGCAGCCTCATCGACGTAACTGAAGCTTTCTTT	CASSLIDVTEAFF
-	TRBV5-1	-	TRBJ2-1	TGCGCCAGCATCTCCGACAGGTTAAGCGAGCAGTTCTTC	CASISDRLSEQFF
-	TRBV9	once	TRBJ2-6	TGTGCCAGCAGCGTAAACCACCCGGGACAAGGTTTCTCTGGGGCCAACGTCCTGACTTTC	CASSVNHPGQGFSGANVLTF
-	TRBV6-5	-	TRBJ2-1	TGTGCCAGCAGTTACTGGAATAGCGGAAACAATGAGCAGTTCTTC	CASSYWNSGNNEQFF
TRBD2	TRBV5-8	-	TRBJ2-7	TGTGCCAGCAGCCGCCGGGACTACCACTACGAGCAGTACTTC	CASSRRDYHYEQYF
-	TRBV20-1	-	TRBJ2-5	TGCAGTGCTCAGACTACGGAGACCCAGTACTTC	CSAQTTETQYF
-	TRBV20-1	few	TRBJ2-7	TGCAGTGCTAGAGAAATCTACGAGCAGTACTTC	CSAREIYEQYF
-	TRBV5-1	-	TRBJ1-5	TGCGCCAGCTCCGTAGAAGGGGTAAGCAATCAGCCCCAGCATTTT	CASSVEGVSNQPQHF
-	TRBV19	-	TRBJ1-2	TGTGCCAGTACTCCTGAAACAGTCTATGGCTACACCTTC	CASTPETVYGYTF
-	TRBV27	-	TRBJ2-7	TGTGCCAGCAGTTCGGGGGAGCAGTACTTC	CASSSGEQYF
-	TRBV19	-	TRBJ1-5	TGTGCCAGTAGTGCCCCAAGTAGGAGCTCTAATCAGCCCCAGCATTTT	CASSAPSRSSNQPQHF
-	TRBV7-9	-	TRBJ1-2	TGTGCCAGCAGCTTCGGGACCCAAAACTATGGCTACACCTTC	CASSFGTQNYGYTF
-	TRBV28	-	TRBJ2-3	TGTGCCAGCAGTTTTGGCAGTCTCCACTTCACAGATACGCAGTATTTT	CASSFGSLHFTDTQYF
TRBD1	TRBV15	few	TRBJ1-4	TGTGCCACCAGTAAAAACACCGGGACAGGGACTGAAAAACTGTTTTTT	CATSKNTGTGTEKLFF
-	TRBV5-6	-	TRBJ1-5	TGTGCCAGCACCCGGACGGCAGGGCCAAATCAGCCCCAGCATTTT	CASTRTAGPNQPQHF
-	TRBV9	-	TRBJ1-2	TGTGCCAGCAGCCGAGGGGCGGACCTTCTCTTC	CASSRGADLLF
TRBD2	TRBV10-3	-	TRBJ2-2	TGTGCCATCAGCGGGACTAGCGGGAGTGGGGGGGAGCTGTTTTTT	CAISGTSGSGGELFF
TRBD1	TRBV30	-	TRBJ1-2	TGTGCCTGGACAGGGGGTAACTATGGCTACACCTTC	CAWTGGNYGYTF
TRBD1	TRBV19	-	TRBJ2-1	TGTGCCAGTAGTAAGGAAGGGACAGGTAGGAATGAGCAGTTCTTC	CASSKEGTGRNEQFF
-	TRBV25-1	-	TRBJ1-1	TGTGCCAGCAGCGTTCAGGGCGACACTGAAGCTTTCTTT	CASSVQGDTEAFF
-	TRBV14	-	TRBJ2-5	TGTGCCAGCAGCTCAAGAGGGACGGTTGGGACCCAGTACTTC	CASSSRGTVGTQYF
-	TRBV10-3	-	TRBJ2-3	TGTGCCATCATGACAGGAGGAAGCACAGATACGCAGTATTTT	CAIMTGGSTDTQYF
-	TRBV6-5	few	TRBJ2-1	TGTGCCAGCAGTTATGGTTTAGCTTACAATGAGCAGTTCTTC	CASSYGLAYNEQFF
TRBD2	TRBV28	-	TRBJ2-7	TGTGCCAGCAGCCCTAATACTAGCGGGAGTTCCGAGCAGTACTTC	CASSPNTSGSSEQYF